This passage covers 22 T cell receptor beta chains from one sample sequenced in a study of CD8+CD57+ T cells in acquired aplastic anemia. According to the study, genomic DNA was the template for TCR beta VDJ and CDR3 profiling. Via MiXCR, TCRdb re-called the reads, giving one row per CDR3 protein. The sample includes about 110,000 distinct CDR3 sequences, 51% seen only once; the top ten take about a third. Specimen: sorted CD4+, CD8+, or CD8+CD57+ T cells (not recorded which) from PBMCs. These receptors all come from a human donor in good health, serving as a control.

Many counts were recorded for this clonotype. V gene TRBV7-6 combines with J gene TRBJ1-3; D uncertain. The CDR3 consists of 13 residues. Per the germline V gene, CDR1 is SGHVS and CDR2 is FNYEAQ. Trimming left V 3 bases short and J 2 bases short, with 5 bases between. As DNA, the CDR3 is TGTGCCAGCAGCTTGGGAGCTGGAAACACCATATATTTT. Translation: CASSLGAGNTIYF.

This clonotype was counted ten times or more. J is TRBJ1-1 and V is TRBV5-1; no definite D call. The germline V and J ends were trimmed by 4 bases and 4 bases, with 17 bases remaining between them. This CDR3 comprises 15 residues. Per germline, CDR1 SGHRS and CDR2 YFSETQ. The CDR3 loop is CASSPSEGSSTEAFF. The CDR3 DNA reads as TGCGCCAGCAGCCCCTCTGAAGGGTCGAGCACTGAAGCTTTCTTT.

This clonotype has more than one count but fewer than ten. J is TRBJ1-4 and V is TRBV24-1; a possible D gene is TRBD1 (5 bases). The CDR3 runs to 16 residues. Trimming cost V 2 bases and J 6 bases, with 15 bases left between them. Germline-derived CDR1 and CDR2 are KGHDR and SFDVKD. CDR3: CATSDSGTPSDEKLFF. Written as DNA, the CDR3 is TGTGCCACCAGTGATTCCGGGACGCCCTCTGATGAAAAACTGTTTTTT.

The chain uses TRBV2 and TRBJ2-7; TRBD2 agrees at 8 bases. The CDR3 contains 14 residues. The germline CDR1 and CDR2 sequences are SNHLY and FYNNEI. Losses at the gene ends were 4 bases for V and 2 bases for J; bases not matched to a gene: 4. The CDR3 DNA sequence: TGTGCCAGCAGTGTCAGCGGGGGACCCTACGAGCAGTACTTC. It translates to CASSVSGGPYEQYF.

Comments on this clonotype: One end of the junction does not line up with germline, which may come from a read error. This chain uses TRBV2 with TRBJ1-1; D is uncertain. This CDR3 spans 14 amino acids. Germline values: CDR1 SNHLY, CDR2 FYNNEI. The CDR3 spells CAGSEVRVNTEAFF. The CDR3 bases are TGTGCCGGCAGTGAGGTGCGGGTGAACACTGAAGCTTTCTTT. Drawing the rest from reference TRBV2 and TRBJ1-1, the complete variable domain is EPEVTQTPSHQVTQMGQEVILRCVPISNHLYFYWYRQILGQKVEFLVSFYNNEISEKSEIFDDQFSVERPDGSNFTLKIRSTKLEDSAMYFCAGSEVRVNTEAFFGQGTRLTVV.

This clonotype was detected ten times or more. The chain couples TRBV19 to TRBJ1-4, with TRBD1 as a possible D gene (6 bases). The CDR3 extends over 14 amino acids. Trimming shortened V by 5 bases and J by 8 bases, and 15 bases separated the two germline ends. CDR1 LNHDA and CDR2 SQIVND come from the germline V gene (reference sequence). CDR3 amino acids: CASSSTGFDEKLFF. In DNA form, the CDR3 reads TGTGCCAGTAGTTCTACAGGGTTTGACGAAAAACTGTTTTTT.

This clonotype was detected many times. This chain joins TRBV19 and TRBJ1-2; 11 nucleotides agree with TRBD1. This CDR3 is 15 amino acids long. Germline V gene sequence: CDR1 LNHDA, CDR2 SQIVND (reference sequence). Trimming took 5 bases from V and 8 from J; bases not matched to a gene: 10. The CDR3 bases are TGTGCCAGTAGTTCCAAGGACAGGGGGCTTCGAGGCTACACCTTC. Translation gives CASSSKDRGLRGYTF. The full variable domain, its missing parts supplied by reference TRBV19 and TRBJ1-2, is DGGITQSPKYLFRKEGQNVTLSCEQNLNHDAMYWYRQDPGQGLRLIYYSQIVNDFQKGDIAEGYSVSREKKESFPLTVTSAQKNPTAFYLCASSSKDRGLRGYTFGSGTRLTVV.

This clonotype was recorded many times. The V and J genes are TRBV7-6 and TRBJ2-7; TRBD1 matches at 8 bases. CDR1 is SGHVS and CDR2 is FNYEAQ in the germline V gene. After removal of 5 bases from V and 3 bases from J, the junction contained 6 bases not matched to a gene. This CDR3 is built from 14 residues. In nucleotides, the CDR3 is TGTGCCAGCAGCCTCGGACAGGGCGTCTACGAGCAGTACTTC. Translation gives CASSLGQGVYEQYF.

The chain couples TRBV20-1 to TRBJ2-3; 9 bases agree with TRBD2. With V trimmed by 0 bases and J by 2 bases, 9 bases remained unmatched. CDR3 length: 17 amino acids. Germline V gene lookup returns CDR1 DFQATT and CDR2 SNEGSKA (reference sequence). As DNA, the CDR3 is TGCAGTGCTAGAGATGTGGGCGGGGGGGGTTACACAGATACGCAGTATTTT. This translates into CSARDVGGGGYTDTQYF.

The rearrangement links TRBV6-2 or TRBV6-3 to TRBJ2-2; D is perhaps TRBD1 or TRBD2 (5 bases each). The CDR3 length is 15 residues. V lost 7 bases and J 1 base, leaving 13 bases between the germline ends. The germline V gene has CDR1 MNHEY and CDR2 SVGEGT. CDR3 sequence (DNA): TGTGCCAGCATCTCCGGGACGATGAACACCGGGGAGCTGTTTTTT. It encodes CASISGTMNTGELFF.

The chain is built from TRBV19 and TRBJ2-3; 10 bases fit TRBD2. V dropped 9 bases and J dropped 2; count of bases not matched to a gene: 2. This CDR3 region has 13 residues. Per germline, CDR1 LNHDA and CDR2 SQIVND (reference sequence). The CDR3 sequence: CASTSGNTDTQYF. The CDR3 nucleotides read TGTGCCAGCACTAGCGGGAACACAGATACGCAGTATTTT.

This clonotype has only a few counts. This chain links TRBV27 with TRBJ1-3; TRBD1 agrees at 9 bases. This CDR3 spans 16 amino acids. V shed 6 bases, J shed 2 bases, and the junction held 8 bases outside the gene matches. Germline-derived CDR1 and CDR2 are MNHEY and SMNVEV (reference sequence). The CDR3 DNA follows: TGTGCCAGCAGGAGAACCGGGACAGGGACTGGAAACACCATATATTTT. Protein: CASRRTGTGTGNTIYF.

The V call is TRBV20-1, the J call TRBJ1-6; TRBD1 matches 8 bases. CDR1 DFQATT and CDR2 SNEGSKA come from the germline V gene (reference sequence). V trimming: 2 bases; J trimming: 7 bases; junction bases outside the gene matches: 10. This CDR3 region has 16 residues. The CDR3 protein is CSARPPPGTGNSPLHF. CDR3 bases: TGCAGTGCTAGACCTCCTCCCGGGACAGGAAATTCACCCCTCCACTTT.

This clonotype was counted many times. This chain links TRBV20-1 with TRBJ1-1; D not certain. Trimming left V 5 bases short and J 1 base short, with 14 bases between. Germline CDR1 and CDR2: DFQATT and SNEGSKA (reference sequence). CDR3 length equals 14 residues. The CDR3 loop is CSASIGEGNTEAFF. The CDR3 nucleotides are TGCAGTGCTTCGATCGGGGAGGGGAACACTGAAGCTTTCTTT.

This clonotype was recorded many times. CDR3 sequence (DNA): TGTGCCAGCAGCCCCACGGATAGGGAAGAGACCCAGTACTTC. This encodes CASSPTDREETQYF. J is TRBJ2-5 and V is TRBV5-5, with D unclear. The CDR3 loop spans 14 amino acids. Germline values: CDR1 SGHKS, CDR2 YYEKEE (reference sequence). The V end was cut by 4 bases, the J end by 3 bases, with 13 bases between.

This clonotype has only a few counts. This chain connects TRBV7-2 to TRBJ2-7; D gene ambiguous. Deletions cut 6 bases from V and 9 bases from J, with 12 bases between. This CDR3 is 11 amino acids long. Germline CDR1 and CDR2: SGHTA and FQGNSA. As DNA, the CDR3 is TGTGCCAGCAGTCTAGACAAGTTGCAGTACTTC. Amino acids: CASSLDKLQYF.

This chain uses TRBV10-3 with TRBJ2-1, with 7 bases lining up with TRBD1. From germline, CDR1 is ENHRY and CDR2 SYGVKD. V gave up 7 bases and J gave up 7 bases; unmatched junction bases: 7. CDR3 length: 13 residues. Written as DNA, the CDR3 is TGTGCCATCATGCGACAGGGTGGGAATGAGCAGTTCTTC. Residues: CAIMRQGGNEQFF.

The CDR3 bases are TGTGCCAGCAGCCAAGATCAAGGGGGCGTTGGCTACACCTTC. It codes for CASSQDQGGVGYTF. J is TRBJ1-2 and V is TRBV25-1; 7 bases are shared with TRBD1. Germline V gene data show CDR1 as MGHDK and CDR2 as SYGVNS. The junction had 11 bases not matched to a gene; V was cut back by 6 bases and J by 7 bases. The CDR3 has 14 residues.

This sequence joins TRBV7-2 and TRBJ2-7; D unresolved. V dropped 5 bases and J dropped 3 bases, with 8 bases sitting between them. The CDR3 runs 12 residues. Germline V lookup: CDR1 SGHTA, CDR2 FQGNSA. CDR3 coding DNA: TGTGCCAGCAGCCTCCCGAACTACGAGCAGTACTTC. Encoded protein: CASSLPNYEQYF.

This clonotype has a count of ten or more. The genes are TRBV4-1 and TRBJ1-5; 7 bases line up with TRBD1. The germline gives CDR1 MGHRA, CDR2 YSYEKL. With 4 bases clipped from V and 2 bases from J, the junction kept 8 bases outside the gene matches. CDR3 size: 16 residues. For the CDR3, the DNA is TGCGCCAGCAGCCCCGAGACAGGGAGGGGCAATCAGCCCCAGCATTTT. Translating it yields CASSPETGRGNQPQHF.

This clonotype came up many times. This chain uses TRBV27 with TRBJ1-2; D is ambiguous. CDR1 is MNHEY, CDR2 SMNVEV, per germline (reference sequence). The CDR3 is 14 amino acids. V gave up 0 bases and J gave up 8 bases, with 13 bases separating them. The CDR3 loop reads CASSLSGSYVGYTF. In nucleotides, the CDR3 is TGTGCCAGCAGTTTATCGGGCAGCTATGTGGGCTACACCTTC.

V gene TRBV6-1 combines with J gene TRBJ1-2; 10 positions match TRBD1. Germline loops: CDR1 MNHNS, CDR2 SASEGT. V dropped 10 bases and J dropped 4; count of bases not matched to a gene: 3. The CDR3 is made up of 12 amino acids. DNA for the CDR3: TGTGCCACCGGGACAGGGGTCTATGGCTACACCTTC. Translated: CATGTGVYGYTF.